The 5 T cell receptor beta chains below were found in one sample sequenced in a study of shared clonotypes between healthy human individuals. TCRdb's table, derived via immunoSEQ multiplex PCR, lists solely in-frame clones and lacks some. The sample includes a few hundred thousand clones, 60% to 80% seen only once; the top ten take 8.5% to 14%. Sequencing used memory CD4+ T cells sorted from blood. Subset here: CD45RA-negative fraction. The receptors shown here come from a man aged 25-45 years in good health.

The chain has TRBV5-1 and TRBJ2-5, with 7 bases that match TRBD2. Germline CDR1 SGHRS, CDR2 YFSETQ. With 2 bases clipped from V and 3 bases from J, the junction kept 4 bases outside the gene matches. The CDR3 is 14 amino acids. CDR3 coding DNA: TGCGCCAGCAGCTTAGGCCGGGGGGAAGAGACCCAGTACTTC. It translates to CASSLGRGEETQYF.

This chain uses TRBV11-2 with TRBJ2-4, with D uncertain. This CDR3 spans 16 amino acids. CDR1 and CDR2 from the germline V gene are SGHAT and FQNNGV. Trimming took 5 bases from V and 0 from J, leaving 14 bases between them. The CDR3 region has the DNA TGTGCCAGCAGCCTAAAGTCGAGTTTAGCCAAAAACATTCAGTACTTC. It is translated as CASSLKSSLAKNIQYF.

V gene TRBV10-3 combines with J gene TRBJ1-1; no definite D call. This CDR3 is 12 amino acids long. V lost 6 bases and J 3 bases, leaving 8 bases between the germline ends. CDR1 and CDR2 (germline): ENHRY, SYGVKD. This chain's CDR3 is CAIRRADTEAFF. The CDR3 region has the DNA TGTGCCATCAGGCGGGCAGACACTGAAGCTTTCTTT.

V is TRBV5-1 and J is TRBJ1-2; D is undetermined. This CDR3 comprises 15 residues. V lost 4 bases to trimming and J lost 4 bases, with 17 bases between them. The germline V gene encodes CDR1 SGHRS and CDR2 YFSETQ. For the CDR3, the DNA is TGCGCCAGCAGCGAGGACCCAGCGGGGAGCTATGGCTACACCTTC. Encoded protein: CASSEDPAGSYGYTF.

This clone was counted only a few times. The V call is TRBV7-3, the J call TRBJ2-5; D is tentatively TRBD1 or TRBD2 (6 bases each). The V end was cut by 0 bases, the J end by 3 bases, with 11 bases between. Germline loops: CDR1 SGHTA, CDR2 FQGTGA. The CDR3 length is 15 residues. The CDR3 spells CASSLTGGREETQYF. In DNA, the CDR3 is TGTGCCAGCAGCTTAACCGGGGGCAGGGAAGAGACCCAGTACTTC.